This is a list of T cell receptor beta chains from one sample in a study of post-analysis software for immune sequencing data. TCRdb re-called the PCR reads with MiXCR, one entry per CDR3 protein. The top ten clones hold 9% to 14% of a sample with some 500,000 distinct CDR3 sequences, roughly 45% of them seen once. The sample consisted of blood. These receptors all come from a girl aged 10-17 years with multiple sclerosis. CDR3s include the opening cysteine and the closing phenylalanine or tryptophan.

>TRBV2
CASSRQMSGTNTEAFF
>TRBV29-1
CSVEDRMGFSYEQYF
>TRBV5-1
CASQTGAGVTDTQYF
>TRBV29-1
CSVELNQGYTEAFF
>TRBV7-9
CASSSKGGSYNEQFF
>TRBV4-1
CASSQMGDRDEQFF
>TRBV12-3/TRBV12-4
CASSWSADVQYF
>TRBV29-1
CSVERLAGGIDEQFF
>TRBV6-1
CASITGTSGRGSWYEQYF
>TRBV27
CASRPYDSSYNEQFF
>TRBV7-9
CASSLGAETYNEQFF
>TRBV20-1
CSARVGPAVNYEQYF
>TRBV28
CASSLPGTSGKNEQFF
>TRBV2
CASTRQVQETQYF
>TRBV28
CASQLRGAGNYGYTF
>TRBV29-1
CSVEGRKGKAFF
>TRBV27
CASSFTRDSYGYTF
>TRBV3-1
CASSQDPGSNIQYF
>TRBV5-6
CASSAEMGYEQYF
>TRBV6-5
CASSYSPGVGGYGCTF
>TRBV5-1
CASSRDSLGEKLFF
>TRBV28
CASSFRTSGLNEQFF
>TRBV3-1
CASSQDGVGRTNYGYTF
>TRBV5-1
CASSLASRLGGNEQYF
>TRBV28
CASTYYGTSGGSYEQYF
>TRBV20-1
CSADLRGYNEQFF
>TRBV7-2
CASSLAPTGEGYTF
>TRBV5-6
CASSLRSTSGSGTDTQYF
>TRBV4-2
CASSQVTSGSNEQFF
>TRBV19
CASSISGANNEQFF
>TRBV5-6
CASSMQGIAGTEAFF
>TRBV29-1
CSVAQPSYNEQFF
>TRBV6-1
CASSEAARTGVYEQYF
>TRBV7-2
CASSSRLAGAADTQYF
>TRBV3-1
CASSQGLAGVSLGETQYF
>TRBV7-8
CASSLTSGSGGEQFF
>TRBV18
CASSPEQGAKRAFF
>TRBV6-5
CASSYSISPLTNTEAFF